This T cell receptor (beta chain) originates from a study of spatial heterogeneity in lung cancer. Ten or more counts support this clonotype. Indicated time point: sample taken at primary tumor resection. In each case, whole RNA from tumor, nontumor lung or frozen PBMC was sequenced unsorted. Samples were donated by 72 untreated early-stage non-small cell lung cancer patients. Unique molecular identifiers, one per molecule, were present on every TCR cDNA molecule. TCRdb re-called the 5' RACE reads with MiXCR, one entry per CDR3 protein. The sample shows tens of thousands of distinct CDR3 sequences, about 8.8% of them seen only once. The sequence was collected from a female donor with early-stage non-small cell lung cancer. The specimen comprised PBMCs, sampled at surgery.

CDR3 region: CASSQDRGPPPYNEQFF. DNA for the CDR3: TGTGCCAGCAGCCAGGACAGGGGTCCTCCCCCCTACAATGAGCAGTTCTTC. The rearrangement uses TRBV7-9 and TRBJ2-1, with TRBD1 matching 9 bases. The CDR3 runs to 17 residues. Germline-derived CDR1 and CDR2 are SEHNR and FQNEAQ (reference sequence). The junction had 10 bases not matched to a gene; V was cut back by 5 bases and J by 2 bases.